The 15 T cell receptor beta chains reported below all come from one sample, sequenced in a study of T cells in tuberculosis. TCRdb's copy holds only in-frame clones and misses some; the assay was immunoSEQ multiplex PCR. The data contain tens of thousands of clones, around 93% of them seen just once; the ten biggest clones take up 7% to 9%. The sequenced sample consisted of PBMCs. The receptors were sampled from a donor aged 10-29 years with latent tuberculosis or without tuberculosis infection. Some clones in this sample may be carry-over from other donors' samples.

The CDR3 sequence: CASRASGAYNEQFF. CDR3 DNA sequence: TGCGCCAGCAGGGCTAGCGGGGCCTACAATGAGCAGTTCTTC. This rearrangement joins TRBV10-2 to TRBJ2-1; 9 bases line up with TRBD2. Germline V CDR1 and CDR2: WSHSY, SAAADI. Trimming removed 6 bases from V and 2 bases from J; junction bases left unmatched: 2. The CDR3 consists of 14 residues.

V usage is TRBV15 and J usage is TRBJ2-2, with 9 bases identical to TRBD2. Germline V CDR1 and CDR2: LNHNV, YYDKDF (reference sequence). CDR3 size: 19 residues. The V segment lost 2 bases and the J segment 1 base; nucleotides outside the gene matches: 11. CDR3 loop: CATSRSFLRGRGNTGELFF. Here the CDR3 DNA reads TGTGCCACCAGCAGATCCTTCCTACGCGGGAGGGGGAACACCGGGGAGCTGTTTTTT.

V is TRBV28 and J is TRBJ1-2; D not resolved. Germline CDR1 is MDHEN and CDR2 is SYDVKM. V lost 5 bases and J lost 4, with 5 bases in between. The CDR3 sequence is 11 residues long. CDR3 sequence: CASSPSYGYTF. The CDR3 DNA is TGTGCCAGCAGTCCGAGCTATGGCTACACCTTC.

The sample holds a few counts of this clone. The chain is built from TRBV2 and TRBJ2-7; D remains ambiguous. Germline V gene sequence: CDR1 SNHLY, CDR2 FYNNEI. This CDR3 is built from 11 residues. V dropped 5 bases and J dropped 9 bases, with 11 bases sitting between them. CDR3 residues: CASSTYQVQYF. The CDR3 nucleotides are TGTGCCAGCAGTACCTATCAGGTGCAGTACTTC.

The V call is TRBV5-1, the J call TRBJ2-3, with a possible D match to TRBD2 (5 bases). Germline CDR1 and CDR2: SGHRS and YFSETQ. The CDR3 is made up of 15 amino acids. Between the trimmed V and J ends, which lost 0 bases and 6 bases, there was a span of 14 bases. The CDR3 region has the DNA TGCGCCAGCAGCTTGGCCGGAGGACCCAGGGATACGCAGTATTTT. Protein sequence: CASSLAGGPRDTQYF.

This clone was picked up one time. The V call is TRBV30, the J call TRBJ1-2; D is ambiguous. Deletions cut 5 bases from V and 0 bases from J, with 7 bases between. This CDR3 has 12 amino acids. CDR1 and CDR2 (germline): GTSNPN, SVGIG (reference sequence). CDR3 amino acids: CAWSMANYGYTF. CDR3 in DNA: TGTGCCTGGTCTATGGCTAACTATGGCTACACCTTC. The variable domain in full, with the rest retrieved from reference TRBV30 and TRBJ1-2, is SQTIHQWPATLVQPVGSPLSLECTVEGTSNPNLYWYRQAAGRGLQLLFYSVGIGQISSEVPQNLSASRPQDRQFILSSKKLLLSDSGFYLCAWSMANYGYTFGSGTRLTVV.

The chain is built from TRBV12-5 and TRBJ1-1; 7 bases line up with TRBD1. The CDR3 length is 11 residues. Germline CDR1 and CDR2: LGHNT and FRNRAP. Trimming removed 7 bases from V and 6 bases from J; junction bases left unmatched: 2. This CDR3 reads CASAQGAEAFF. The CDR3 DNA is TGTGCTAGTGCCCAGGGGGCTGAAGCTTTCTTT.

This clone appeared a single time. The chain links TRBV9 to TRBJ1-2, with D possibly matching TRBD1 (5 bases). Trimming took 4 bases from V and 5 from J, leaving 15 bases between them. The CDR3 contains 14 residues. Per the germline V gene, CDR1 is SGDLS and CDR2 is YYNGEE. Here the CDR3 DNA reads TGTGCCAGCAGCCCGACGGGGGGGGTATATGGCTACACCTTC. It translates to CASSPTGGVYGYTF.

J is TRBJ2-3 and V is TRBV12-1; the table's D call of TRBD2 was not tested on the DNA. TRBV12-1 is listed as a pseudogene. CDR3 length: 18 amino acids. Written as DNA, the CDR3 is TGTGCCAGCAGCTTAAGGTCTCTGGTTGCGGGGTCCACAGATACGCAGTATTTT. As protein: CASSLRSLVAGSTDTQYF.

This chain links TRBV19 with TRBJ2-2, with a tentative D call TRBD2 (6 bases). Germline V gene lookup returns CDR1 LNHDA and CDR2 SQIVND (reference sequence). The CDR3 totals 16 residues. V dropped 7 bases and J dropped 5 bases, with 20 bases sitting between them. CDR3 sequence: CASTSPPHGSTGELFF. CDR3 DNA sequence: TGTGCCAGTACCTCCCCGCCCCACGGGAGTACCGGGGAGCTGTTTTTT. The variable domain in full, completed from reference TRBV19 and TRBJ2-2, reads DGGITQSPKYLFRKEGQNVTLSCEQNLNHDAMYWYRQDPGQGLRLIYYSQIVNDFQKGDIAEGYSVSREKKESFPLTVTSAQKNPTAFYLCASTSPPHGSTGELFFGEGSRLTVL.

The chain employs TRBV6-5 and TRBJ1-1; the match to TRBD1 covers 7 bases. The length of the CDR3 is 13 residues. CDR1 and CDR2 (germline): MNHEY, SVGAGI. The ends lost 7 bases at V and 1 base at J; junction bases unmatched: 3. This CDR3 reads CASTGGGNTEAFF. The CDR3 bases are TGTGCCAGCACAGGGGGTGGGAACACTGAAGCTTTCTTT.

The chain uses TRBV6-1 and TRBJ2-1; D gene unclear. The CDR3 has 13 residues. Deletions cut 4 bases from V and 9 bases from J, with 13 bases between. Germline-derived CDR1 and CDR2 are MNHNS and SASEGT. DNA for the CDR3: TGTGCCAGCAGTGCACGGTTGGAGCTTGAGCAGTTCTTC. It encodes CASSARLELEQFF.

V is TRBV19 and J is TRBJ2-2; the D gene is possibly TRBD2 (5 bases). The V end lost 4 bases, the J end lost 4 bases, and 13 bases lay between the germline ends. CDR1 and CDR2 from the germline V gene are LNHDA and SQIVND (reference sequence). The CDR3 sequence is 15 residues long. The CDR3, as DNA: TGTGCCAGTAGTAGAGGAGGACCCGGCACCGGGGAGCTGTTTTTT. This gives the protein CASSRGGPGTGELFF.

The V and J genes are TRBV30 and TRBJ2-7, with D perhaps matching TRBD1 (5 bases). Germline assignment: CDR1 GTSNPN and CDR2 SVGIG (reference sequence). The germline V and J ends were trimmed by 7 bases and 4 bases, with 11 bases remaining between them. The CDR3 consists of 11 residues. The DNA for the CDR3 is TGTGCCTTGGGAAGGGGATACGAGCAGTACTTC. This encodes CALGRGYEQYF.

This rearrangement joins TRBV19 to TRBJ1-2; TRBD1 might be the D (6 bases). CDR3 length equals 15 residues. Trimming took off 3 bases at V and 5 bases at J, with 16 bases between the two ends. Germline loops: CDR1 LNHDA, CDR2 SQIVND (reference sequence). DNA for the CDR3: TGTGCCAGTAGTATCATGGGCAGGGGCATTTATGGCTACACCTTC. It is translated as CASSIMGRGIYGYTF.